Here is one T cell receptor beta chain with its context. At one end, the junction sequence differs from germline, possibly due to a read error. Ahead of thyroid surgery, no patient had received treatment of any kind. The data derive from a study of metastatic and nonmetastatic thyroid tumors. The CDR3 length is 15 residues. CDR1 MNHNY and CDR2 SVGAGI come from the germline V gene (reference sequence). TCRdb called clones again from the PCR reads with MiXCR. This table holds some 7,000 clones, about a third found once. The origin of this receptor is a female donor with papillary thyroid cancer or a benign thyroid nodule (not recorded which). Some clones in this sample may be carry-over from other donors' samples. The chain couples TRBV6-6 to TRBJ1-2; 9 bases match TRBD1. The sequencing input was adjacent normal tissue. CDR3 loop: CASSYSRTGVYGYPF. CDR3 in DNA: TGTGCCAGCAGTTACTCACGGACAGGGGTCTATGGCTACCCCTTC.